The T cell receptor beta chain described here comes from a study of blood T cells in healthy people across ages (dated by TCRdb to the mid-2010s). Study-wide context: In model experiments, template switching captured about one uniquely barcoded TCR beta cDNA molecule for every two T cells. Four age groups were formed from the donors: young (average 16 years), middle-aged (around 40), aged (more than 55) and long-lived (less than 85). The study measured age-related changes in TCR beta repertoire diversity using deep sequencing normalized with unique cDNA molecular identifiers. Donors of different ages were randomly distributed across sequencing lanes to avoid experimental bias. Using the same blood draw, the study looked at two additional independent replicas of 1 million unique cDNA reads for two donors, one aged 18 to 30 and the other aged 80 or older. What the research found in general, with its limitations: Estimates of total diversity based on one million sequenced T cells were considered lower bounds and underestimates. Conclusive comparison of naive and antigen-experienced compartments was prevented by the profiling of bulk unsorted PBMCs. Observed TCR beta diversity per million T cells fell roughly linearly with age, and a significant reduction was already apparent by age around 40. The percentage of naive T cells measured by flow cytometry correlated strongly with observed TCR beta diversity. Compared with the aged group, the long-lived group had more naive CD4+ T cells, fewer expanded clones and increased TCR diversity, a pattern suggesting age selection. Because donor CMV infection status was unknown, age-related changes in expanded clonotypes were potentially confounded.

Systemically healthy Caucasian individuals from Russia, approximately 39 in total and aged 6 to 90 years, were included as donors. About 10 milliliters of peripheral blood were collected from each donor into EDTA-treated Vacutainer tubes. PBMCs were isolated by Ficoll-Paque density-gradient centrifugation, with at least 7 million obtained per sample. Trizol reagent was used to extract total RNA from the PBMCs, yielding at least 5 micrograms per sample. The percentages of naive CD45RAhigh/CD27high T cells were determined by flow cytometry on a PBMC aliquot from every donor. The germline ends are 35 bases apart after V is trimmed by 7 bases and J by 5 bases. The germline V gene yields SQVTM for CDR1 and ANQGSEA for CDR2. The CDR3 goes from the cysteine to the phenylalanine over 19 residues. The kept DNA is CDR3 alone, 57 bases in frame from the first base. The library was built by means of 5' RACE. TCRdb shows the sequencer as Illumina HiSeq 2500. A second roughly 7 to 12 cycle PCR used a sample-barcoded 5' primer and a J-beta primer mix. A unique molecular identifier was introduced onto each TCR beta cDNA molecule by a template-switch 5' adaptor carrying 12 random nucleotides. Each sample yielded at least 3 million CDR3-containing paired-end reads. The Mint cDNA synthesis kit, primed by a TRBC-specific oligonucleotide, was used to synthesize first-strand cDNA from all RNA. All cDNA was treated with uracil-DNA glycosylase and then went through a first 18-cycle PCR with the universal primers M1SS and BC2_uni_R. The authors' pipeline ran thus. For normalization, 1 million high-quality reads, each with a distinct molecular identifier, were randomly selected from each sample. Reads sharing molecular identifiers were discarded rather than binned into consensus sequences. MiTCR, set to a Q25 quality threshold and the strictest error-elimination algorithm, was used for CDR3 identification, clonotype clustering and error correction. A nonparametric unseen species model with Euler transformation was used to estimate lower-bound total TCR beta diversity. Using fastp trimming at Q25 and MiXCR clonotype assembly, TCRdb reanalyzed the public sequencing data and kept in-frame beta chains. Entries that share a CDR3 protein sequence are merged under the most common genes and DNA. In this record, the V and J calls reflect TCRdb's handling and not the investigators' own analysis. Counted in this sample were approximately 1.5 million distinct CDR3 sequences; approximately 43% of them appeared once. Of the sample, under 5% falls within the top ten clones.

A remark on this clonotype: What this receptor recognizes is not known. No per-base quality is available; no much larger clone lies one base away.

This TCR came from a young woman in good health. The specimen was blood. Rearrangement joined TRBV29-1 to TRBJ2-5; the D region possibly corresponds to TRBD2 (11 bases align). The nucleotide sequence reads as follows: TGCAGCGCGGGACAGGGGAAGTCGGGACTAGCGGTTCTCCGGGAGACCCAGTACTTC. It encodes CSAGQGKSGLAVLRETQYF.